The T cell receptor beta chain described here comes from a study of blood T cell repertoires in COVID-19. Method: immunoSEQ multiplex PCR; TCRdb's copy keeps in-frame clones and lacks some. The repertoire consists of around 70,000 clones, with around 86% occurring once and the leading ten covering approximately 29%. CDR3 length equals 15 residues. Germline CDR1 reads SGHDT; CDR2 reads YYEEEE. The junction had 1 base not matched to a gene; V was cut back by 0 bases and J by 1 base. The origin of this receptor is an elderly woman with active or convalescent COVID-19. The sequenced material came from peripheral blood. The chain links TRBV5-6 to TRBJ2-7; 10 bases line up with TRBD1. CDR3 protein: CASSLGTGGSYEQYF. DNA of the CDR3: TGTGCCAGCAGCTTGGGGACAGGGGGTTCCTACGAGCAGTACTTC.